The source of this T cell receptor beta chain is a study of shared clonotypes between healthy human individuals. The overall study: Three CD4 naive, three CD4 memory, two CD8 naive and one CD8 memory plate were used per donor.

CDR1 and CDR2 (germline): SGHTA, FQGTGA. This CDR3 region has 18 residues. Trimming at V came to 1 base and at J to 0 bases, leaving 10 bases not matched to a gene. Deep was the level used in running the assay. Replicate PCRs from sorted subsets contained roughly 200 ng DNA, which is 31,000 or so T cell genomes. Some clones are missing from TCRdb's copy, which holds only in-frame ones; the method was immunoSEQ multiplex PCR. The sample consists of around 2.5 million clones, approximately 93% of them appearing once. Sequencing input: naive CD4+ T cells from PBMCs. Noted subset: CD45RA+ positively selected. The rearrangement joins TRBV7-3 to TRBJ2-3; TRBD2 aligns across 7 bases. The receptor comes from a man between 18 and 35 years old in good health. Some clones in this sample may be carry-over from other donors' samples. CDR3 bases: TGTGCCAGCAGCTTAAAAGGGAGGGGCGCCTTAAGCACAGATACGCAGTATTTT. This codes for CASSLKGRGALSTDTQYF.